One T cell receptor (beta chain) is described in this entry. Its antigen is unknown. V was cut by 3 bases and J by 1 base, with 10 bases left in between. The V gene's germline CDR1 is SEHNR and CDR2 FQNEAQ (reference sequence). The CDR3 loop spans 15 amino acids. The study ran its PCR with 60 Vbeta and 13 Jbeta primers. Original processing methods: About 10 million shared chains were among approximately 87 million unique TCR beta chains counted in a later analysis. Using immunoSEQ multiplex PCR, the repertoire was profiled, and TCRdb retains in-frame clones only, with some absent. V and J calls and clone size are those listed in that table; D and trimming were worked out from the DNA. Among around 150,000 clones listed, over 60% were seen once. This sample is part of a study of cytomegalovirus exposure and HLA in healthy donors. Study results and limitations: The records held CMV serostatus as the only immune exposure information. Follow-up analysis later connected one missense variant in DCLRE1C with trimming of TCR beta V- and J-genes. Excluded were some V segments that proved indistinguishable, including TRBV6-2 and TRBV6-3.

The genes are TRBV7-9 and TRBJ1-5; D remains unclear. This sequence originates from a man aged 35-49 years in good health and CMV-seropositive. The sample comprised PBMCs. The CDR3 is CASSFGLTSNQPQHF. The CDR3 DNA reads as TGTGCCAGCAGCTTTGGCCTTACAAGCAATCAGCCCCAGCATTTT.